Listed below are T cell receptor beta chains from one sample, sequenced in a study of T cell changes during pregnancy in multiple sclerosis. Clones were read by immunoSEQ multiplex PCR, and TCRdb kept only the in-frame ones, dropping some. The sample shows around 50,000 clones, approximately 87% of them seen only once. The sample was peripheral blood from another person, used as feeder cells. Receptors were obtained from a human donor whose cells served as feeder cells for cultures in a pregnancy study. Both conserved end residues are part of each CDR3. The D gene is left open where the match is weak.

v_gene: TRBV2
d_gene: NA
j_gene: TRBJ2-3
CDR3aa: CASSMGTDTQYF

v_gene: TRBV5-1
d_gene: NA
j_gene: TRBJ2-7
CDR3aa: CASSLAVAGDVYEQYF

v_gene: TRBV6-5
d_gene: TRBD1
j_gene: TRBJ1-1
CDR3aa: CASSSQGVGNTEAFF

v_gene: TRBV7-2
d_gene: NA
j_gene: TRBJ2-2
CDR3aa: CASSLRPGELFF

v_gene: TRBV5-1
d_gene: TRBD1
j_gene: TRBJ2-4
CDR3aa: CASSFGQGRNIQYF

v_gene: TRBV7-9
d_gene: NA
j_gene: TRBJ1-5
CDR3aa: CASSLSDNQPQHF

v_gene: TRBV5-6
d_gene: TRBD1
j_gene: TRBJ2-7
CDR3aa: CASSWGQGIYEQYF

v_gene: TRBV27
d_gene: NA
j_gene: TRBJ2-1
CDR3aa: CASSLLESSYNEQFF

v_gene: TRBV7-3
d_gene: NA
j_gene: TRBJ2-1
CDR3aa: CASSLRPNNEQFF

v_gene: TRBV28
d_gene: NA
j_gene: TRBJ1-2
CDR3aa: CASSFEYRGSYGYTF

v_gene: TRBV9
d_gene: TRBD1
j_gene: TRBJ1-2
CDR3aa: CASSGNRGDGYTF

v_gene: TRBV7-2
d_gene: NA
j_gene: TRBJ1-1
CDR3aa: CASSLGWGLFAFF

v_gene: TRBV7-2
d_gene: NA
j_gene: TRBJ2-7
CDR3aa: CASSPTPGEQYF

v_gene: TRBV6-1
d_gene: NA
j_gene: TRBJ1-2
CDR3aa: CASSDRGAKVYGYTF

v_gene: TRBV5-8
d_gene: TRBD1
j_gene: TRBJ1-4
CDR3aa: CASSLEAGGFPEEKLFF

v_gene: TRBV4-1
d_gene: NA
j_gene: TRBJ2-5
CDR3aa: CASSQGAASSLGTQYF

v_gene: TRBV18
d_gene: TRBD1
j_gene: TRBJ1-1
CDR3aa: CASSLDRSGTEAFF

v_gene: TRBV11-2
d_gene: TRBD1
j_gene: TRBJ1-1
CDR3aa: CASSTRGLNTEAFF

v_gene: TRBV30
d_gene: NA
j_gene: TRBJ2-7
CDR3aa: CAWSVPYEQYF

v_gene: TRBV5-1
d_gene: NA
j_gene: TRBJ2-3
CDR3aa: CASSLGQVRTDTQYF

v_gene: TRBV29-1
d_gene: NA
j_gene: TRBJ2-3
CDR3aa: CSVEKVTDTQYF

v_gene: TRBV18
d_gene: NA
j_gene: TRBJ1-2
CDR3aa: CASSPQGANYGYTF

v_gene: TRBV7-2
d_gene: TRBD1
j_gene: TRBJ2-5
CDR3aa: CASSSNRGKETQYF

v_gene: TRBV2
d_gene: TRBD1
j_gene: TRBJ1-2
CDR3aa: CASNIQGADGYTF

v_gene: TRBV29-1
d_gene: NA
j_gene: TRBJ2-5
CDR3aa: CSARLWETQYF

v_gene: TRBV10-2
d_gene: TRBD2
j_gene: TRBJ2-2
CDR3aa: CASGGSGRGELFF

v_gene: TRBV21-1
d_gene: NA
j_gene: TRBJ1-5
CDR3aa: CASSKGPGENQPQHF

v_gene: TRBV10-1
d_gene: TRBD1
j_gene: TRBJ2-3
CDR3aa: CASSEPGQGDTQYF

v_gene: TRBV10-3
d_gene: NA
j_gene: TRBJ1-3
CDR3aa: CAISANREEDTIYF

v_gene: TRBV28
d_gene: TRBD1
j_gene: TRBJ1-6
CDR3aa: CASSPGTGDSPLHF

v_gene: TRBV4-1
d_gene: NA
j_gene: TRBJ1-3
CDR3aa: CASSQETPRSGNTIYF

v_gene: TRBV5-7
d_gene: TRBD1
j_gene: TRBJ2-5
CDR3aa: CASSCPSPGTGTKRSQYF

v_gene: TRBV5-6
d_gene: TRBD1
j_gene: TRBJ1-1
CDR3aa: CASSTRDRALVAEAFF

v_gene: TRBV5-4
d_gene: TRBD1
j_gene: TRBJ1-2
CDR3aa: CASSPRGTGEHNYGYTF

v_gene: TRBV10-3
d_gene: NA
j_gene: TRBJ1-2
CDR3aa: CAIRQATGKTNYGYTF

v_gene: TRBV5-1
d_gene: NA
j_gene: TRBJ2-4
CDR3aa: CASSLGTLAKNIQYF

v_gene: TRBV6-5
d_gene: NA
j_gene: TRBJ2-7
CDR3aa: CASSYRQVDYEQYF

v_gene: TRBV5-5
d_gene: NA
j_gene: TRBJ1-2
CDR3aa: CASSLYLGTNYGYTF

v_gene: TRBV5-1
d_gene: TRBD1
j_gene: TRBJ2-7
CDR3aa: CASSPGQGASYEQYF

v_gene: TRBV7-3
d_gene: NA
j_gene: TRBJ2-3
CDR3aa: CASSFTVSTDTQYF